This TCR beta chain was observed in a study of T cell changes during pregnancy in multiple sclerosis (dated by TCRdb to between 2019 and 2020). For context, the study as a whole: The study examined how the T cell repertoire changed over the course of pregnancy in women with multiple sclerosis.

The library came from the immunoSEQ multiplex PCR assay. TCRdb took this table from immuneACCESS and kept in-frame rearrangements with V and J called. Such tables lack part of the clones; where checked against another copy, unresolved V genes explain under half of the gap, and the rest is unexplained. The sample yields tens of thousands of clones; approximately 90% were counted once. The ten largest clones represent 0.45% to 0.65% of the sample. The CDR3, cysteine through phenylalanine, is 15 amino acids long. Here the CDR3 DNA is all that survives: 45 bases in frame from base 1. Trimming leaves V shorter by 3 bases and J shorter by 8 bases, with the junction holding 8 bases beyond the gene matches. The CDR1 and CDR2 encoded by the germline V gene are MDHEN and SYDVKM. Comments on this clone: Its antigen is not yet known. Base qualities are not provided; no much larger clone lies one nucleotide away.

This specimen was CD4+ T cells from peripheral blood mononuclear cells, taken after pregnancy. The rearranged chain carries TRBV28 and TRBJ1-4, and 8 junctional nucleotides match TRBD1. This receptor was taken from a female donor with multiple sclerosis, enrolled in a pregnancy study. The nucleotide sequence is TGTGCCAGCAGTTTCACCGGACAGGGCTGGGAAAAACTGTTTTTT. Translated, this gives CASSFTGQGWEKLFF.